This record concerns one T cell receptor beta chain sequence. TCRdb reanalysed the 5' RACE reads using MiXCR and keeps one entry per CDR3 protein. The sample lists hundreds of thousands of distinct CDR3 sequences; 18% were seen once. The sample belongs to a study of identical twins. V was cut by 1 base and J by 5 bases, with 14 bases left in between. This CDR3 region has 15 residues. Germline lookup yields CDR1 LGHNA and CDR2 YNFKEQ. Another study also made use of these data, one on T cells expressing NK-cell markers. Per that study: According to the study, TCR beta repertoires originated from sorted CD3+CD56+NKG2C+, CD3+CD56+NKG2C- and CD3+CD56-NKG2C+ T cells. The study sequenced eight donors, seven HCMV-seropositive and one seronegative.

The TCR comes from a young woman in good health. The chain is built from TRBV4-2 and TRBJ2-5; possible D gene TRBD2, 6 bases. Sequences were obtained from PBMCs. The CDR3 coding sequence is TGTGCCAGCAGCCAAGCTTTACTAGCTAGTGAGACCCAGTACTTC. Its protein is CASSQALLASETQYF.